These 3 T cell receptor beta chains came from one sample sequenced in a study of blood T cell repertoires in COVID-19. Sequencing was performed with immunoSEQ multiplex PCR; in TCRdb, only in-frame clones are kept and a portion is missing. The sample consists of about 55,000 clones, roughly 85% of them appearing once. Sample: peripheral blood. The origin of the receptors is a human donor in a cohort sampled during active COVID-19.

CDR3: CASSQQVPSFNEKLFF. CDR3 bases: TGTGCCAGCAGTCAGCAGGTTCCATCGTTCAATGAAAAACTGTTTTTT. This chain joins TRBV28 and TRBJ1-4; D is ambiguous. This CDR3 is built from 16 residues. V lost 5 bases to trimming and J lost 5 bases, with 18 bases between them. Germline loops: CDR1 MDHEN, CDR2 SYDVKM.

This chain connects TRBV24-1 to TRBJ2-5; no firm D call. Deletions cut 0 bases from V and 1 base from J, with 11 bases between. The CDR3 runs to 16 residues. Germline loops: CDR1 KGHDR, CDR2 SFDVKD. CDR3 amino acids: CATSDLTNPFQETQYF. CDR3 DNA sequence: TGTGCCACCAGTGATTTGACAAATCCCTTCCAAGAGACCCAGTACTTC.

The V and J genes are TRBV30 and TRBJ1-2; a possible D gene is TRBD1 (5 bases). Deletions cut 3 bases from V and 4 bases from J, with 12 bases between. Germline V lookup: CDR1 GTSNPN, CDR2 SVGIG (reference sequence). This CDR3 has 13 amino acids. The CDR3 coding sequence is TGTGCCTGGAGCCCCGACAGACTCTATGGCTACACCTTC. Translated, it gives CAWSPDRLYGYTF.